The next 17 T cell receptor beta chains were all read from a single sample in a study of identical twins. TCRdb itself ran the 5' RACE reads through MiXCR, one entry per CDR3 protein. The sample consists of 400,000 to 550,000 distinct CDR3 sequences, approximately 22% of them appearing once. These same records also appear under a second study, on T cells expressing NK-cell markers.

What was sequenced was CD4+ T cells sorted from blood. The receptors were gathered from a young woman in good health.

This clonotype showed up just a few times. The rearrangement links TRBV20-1 to TRBJ2-1; D ambiguous. The CDR3 covers 12 residues. V dropped 3 bases and J dropped 7 bases, with 10 bases sitting between them. Germline V gene data show CDR1 as DFQATT and CDR2 as SNEGSKA (reference sequence). The DNA of the CDR3 is TGCAGTGCTAGCTCTCAACCTAATGAGCAGTTCTTC. Its translation is CSASSQPNEQFF.

V gene TRBV2 combines with J gene TRBJ2-5; 10 bases map to TRBD2. The CDR3 spans 14 residues. V lost 6 bases and J lost 4; bases outside the gene matches: 5. Per the germline V gene, CDR1 is SNHLY and CDR2 is FYNNEI. The CDR3 spells CASSGGTSAETQYF. CDR3 DNA sequence: TGTGCCAGCAGCGGAGGGACTAGCGCAGAGACCCAGTACTTC. Full variable domain (rest looked up from reference TRBV2 and TRBJ2-5): EPEVTQTPSHQVTQMGQEVILRCVPISNHLYFYWYRQILGQKVEFLVSFYNNEISEKSEIFDDQFSVERPDGSNFTLKIRSTKLEDSAMYFCASSGGTSAETQYFGPGTRLLVL.

The rearrangement links TRBV5-1 to TRBJ1-6; a possible D gene is TRBD1 (5 bases). The CDR3 has 13 amino acids. The V and J ends lost 4 bases and 6 bases respectively, with 8 bases between them. Germline CDR1 SGHRS, CDR2 YFSETQ. The CDR3 DNA is TGCGCCAGCAGCATCGACAGTAATTCACCCCTCCACTTT. It specifies CASSIDSNSPLHF.

The V and J genes are TRBV29-1 and TRBJ1-2; D ambiguous. Deletions cut 4 bases from V and 8 bases from J, with 26 bases between. Germline V lookup: CDR1 SQVTM, CDR2 ANQGSEA. This CDR3 spans 16 amino acids. The DNA of the CDR3 is TGCAGCGTTGGATGGAAAAGAGGTAGGACGTCGGGCGGCTACACCTTC. It specifies CSVGWKRGRTSGGYTF.

The chain employs TRBV20-1 and TRBJ2-6, with D unresolved. CDR1 and CDR2 (germline): DFQATT, SNEGSKA (reference sequence). V lost 0 bases and J lost 0, with 6 bases in between. This CDR3 is built from 15 residues. CDR3 sequence: CSARDFVSGANVLTF. The CDR3 DNA reads as TGCAGTGCTAGAGATTTCGTCTCTGGGGCCAACGTCCTGACTTTC.

The sample holds a few counts of this clonotype. This chain uses TRBV10-3 with TRBJ2-3; 8 bases fit TRBD1. J gave up 0 bases and V 6 bases, and 5 bases lay outside the gene matches. The germline V gene has CDR1 ENHRY and CDR2 SYGVKD. The CDR3 is 15 residues long. The DNA of the CDR3 is TGTGCCATCAGGGACAGGGTTCTTAGCACAGATACGCAGTATTTT. It codes for CAIRDRVLSTDTQYF.

A note on this clonotype: At one end the junction does not follow the germline gene, possibly because of a read error. The chain couples TRBV5-1 to TRBJ2-3; 9 nucleotides match TRBD2. The CDR3 length is 16 residues. CDR1 is SGHRS, CDR2 YFSETQ, per germline. CDR3 in amino acids: CASSLRLADYTDAQYF. DNA of the CDR3: TGCGCCAGCAGCTTACGACTAGCGGATTACACAGATGCGCAGTATTTT. The entire variable domain, with the rest obtained from reference TRBV5-1 and TRBJ2-3, is as follows: KAGVTQTPRYLIKTRGQQVTLSCSPISGHRSVSWYQQTPGQGLQFLFEYFSETQRNKGNFPGRFSGRQFSNSRSEMNVSTLELGDSALYLCASSLRLADYTDAQYFGPGTRLTVL.

This clonotype came up a few times. This chain uses TRBV3-1 with TRBJ1-2; the D gene is possibly TRBD1 (6 bases). V shed 0 bases and J shed 4 bases, with 9 bases lying between them. This CDR3 contains 14 residues. Germline values: CDR1 LGHDT, CDR2 YNNKEL (reference sequence). The CDR3 spells CASSQDTGRYGYTF. As DNA, the CDR3 is TGTGCCAGCAGCCAAGATACAGGGCGCTATGGCTACACCTTC.

CDR3 amino acids: CASTLAGGTGELFF. CDR3 DNA sequence: TGCGCCAGCACTCTAGCCGGGGGAACCGGGGAGCTGTTTTTT. The V and J genes are TRBV10-2 and TRBJ2-2; TRBD2 is a possible D gene (6 bases). The CDR3 extends over 14 amino acids. CDR1 is WSHSY, CDR2 SAAADI, per germline. V lost 7 bases and J lost 5, with 14 bases in between.

This clonotype was observed a few times. The genes are TRBV20-1 and TRBJ2-7; TRBD1 is a possible D gene (5 bases). The V gene's germline CDR1 is DFQATT and CDR2 SNEGSKA (reference sequence). V was shortened by 6 bases and J by 10 bases, with 16 bases between the two germline ends. The CDR3 is 11 amino acids. DNA of the CDR3: TGCAGTGCCCGGACACCGGGCAATCAGTACTTC. Protein product: CSARTPGNQYF.

This clonotype was counted a few times. CDR3 residues: CASSYSASLGTEAFF. CDR3 DNA sequence: TGTGCCAGCAGTTACTCTGCGTCCCTGGGGACTGAAGCTTTCTTT. This chain joins TRBV6-5 and TRBJ1-1; D not resolved. Germline V gene data show CDR1 as MNHEY and CDR2 as SVGAGI. Trimming stripped 0 bases from V and 5 bases from J, with 13 bases between. The CDR3 runs 15 residues.

The V and J genes are TRBV12-3 or TRBV12-4 and TRBJ2-7; D unclear. The V and J ends lost 6 bases and 3 bases respectively, with 12 bases between them. This CDR3 contains 13 residues. The CDR3 DNA follows: TGTGCCAGCAGAGCCGATTCAGGCTACGAGCAGTACTTC. Protein product: CASRADSGYEQYF.

The chain employs TRBV15 and TRBJ2-1; 14 bases align to TRBD2. Germline values: CDR1 LNHNV, CDR2 YYDKDF (reference sequence). J was trimmed by 7 bases and V by 8 bases; bases with no gene match: 13. CDR3 size: 17 residues. CDR3 in amino acids: CATSTFQGLAGANEQFF. Here the CDR3 DNA reads TGTGCCACCTCGACGTTCCAGGGACTAGCGGGAGCAAATGAGCAGTTCTTC.

The sample holds a few counts of this clonotype. V gene TRBV6-2 or TRBV6-3 combines with J gene TRBJ2-3; D might be TRBD2 (7 bases). V was trimmed by 6 bases and J by 3 bases, leaving 13 bases between them. The length of the CDR3 is 14 residues. Germline V lookup: CDR1 MNHEY, CDR2 SVGEGT. CDR3 bases: TGTGCCAGCAGGGAGCGGGACAAAACAGATACGCAGTATTTT. This codes for CASRERDKTDTQYF.

Many counts were recorded for this clonotype. This sequence joins TRBV9 and TRBJ1-1; D is unresolved. V was trimmed by 2 bases and J by 0 bases, leaving 5 bases between them. The CDR3 spans 13 residues. Germline CDR1 is SGDLS and CDR2 is YYNGEE. CDR3 amino acids: CASSVTVNTEAFF. The CDR3 DNA is TGTGCCAGCAGCGTCACAGTGAACACTGAAGCTTTCTTT.

V usage is TRBV6-1 and J usage is TRBJ1-1, with 8 positions matching TRBD1. Trimming at V came to 5 bases and at J to 3 bases, leaving 5 bases not matched to a gene. Germline V gene sequence: CDR1 MNHNS, CDR2 SASEGT. The CDR3 has 14 residues. The CDR3 sequence: CASSRPGQDTEAFF. In DNA form, the CDR3 reads TGTGCCAGCAGTCGCCCGGGACAGGACACTGAAGCTTTCTTT.

The chain has TRBV15 and TRBJ2-7, with no clear D. V lost 4 bases, J lost 0 bases, and 16 bases lay in between. The CDR3 consists of 16 residues. The germline V gene encodes CDR1 LNHNV and CDR2 YYDKDF (reference sequence). The CDR3 DNA is TGTGCCACCAGCATGAACCCGGGTCCGGGCTCCTACGAGCAGTACTTC. Translated: CATSMNPGPGSYEQYF.